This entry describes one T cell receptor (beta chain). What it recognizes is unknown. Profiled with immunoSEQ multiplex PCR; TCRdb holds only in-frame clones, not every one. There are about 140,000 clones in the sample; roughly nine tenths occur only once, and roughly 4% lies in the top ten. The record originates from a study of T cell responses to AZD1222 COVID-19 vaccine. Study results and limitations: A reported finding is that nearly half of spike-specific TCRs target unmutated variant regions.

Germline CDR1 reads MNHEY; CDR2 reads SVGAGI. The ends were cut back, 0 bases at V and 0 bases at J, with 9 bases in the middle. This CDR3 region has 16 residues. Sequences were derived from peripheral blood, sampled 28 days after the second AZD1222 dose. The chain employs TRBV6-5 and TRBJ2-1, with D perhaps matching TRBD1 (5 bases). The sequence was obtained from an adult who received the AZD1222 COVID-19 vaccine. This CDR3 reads CASSYSYRSSYNEQFF. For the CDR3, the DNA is TGTGCCAGCAGTTACTCATACAGGAGCTCCTACAATGAGCAGTTCTTC.